This T cell receptor beta chain stems from a study of OX40 agonist ivuxolimab in advanced cancers. The study's findings and limits: Low levels of normalized T-cell clonal expansion also appeared in some nonresponders.

This table comes from immunoSEQ multiplex PCR, and its TCRdb copy is limited to in-frame clones, with some not included. The sample lists over 35,000 clones, 80% to 90% occurring once. For this clone: No antigen is known for it.

Germline CDR1 MGHDK, CDR2 SYGVNS. The CDR3 runs to 14 residues. V was shortened by 0 bases and J by 6 bases, with 11 bases between the two germline ends. V is TRBV25-1 and J is TRBJ1-1, with D possibly being TRBD1 (6 bases). Sequenced here: CD4+ or CD8+ T cells sorted from blood, sampled in a trial of the OX40 agonist ivuxolimab. This TCR came from an adult with an advanced solid tumor such as melanoma, head and neck, liver or kidney cancer. In DNA form, the CDR3 reads TGTGCCAGCAGTGAATACGGGGAGGGGGCTGAAGCTTTCTTT. Protein product: CASSEYGEGAEAFF.